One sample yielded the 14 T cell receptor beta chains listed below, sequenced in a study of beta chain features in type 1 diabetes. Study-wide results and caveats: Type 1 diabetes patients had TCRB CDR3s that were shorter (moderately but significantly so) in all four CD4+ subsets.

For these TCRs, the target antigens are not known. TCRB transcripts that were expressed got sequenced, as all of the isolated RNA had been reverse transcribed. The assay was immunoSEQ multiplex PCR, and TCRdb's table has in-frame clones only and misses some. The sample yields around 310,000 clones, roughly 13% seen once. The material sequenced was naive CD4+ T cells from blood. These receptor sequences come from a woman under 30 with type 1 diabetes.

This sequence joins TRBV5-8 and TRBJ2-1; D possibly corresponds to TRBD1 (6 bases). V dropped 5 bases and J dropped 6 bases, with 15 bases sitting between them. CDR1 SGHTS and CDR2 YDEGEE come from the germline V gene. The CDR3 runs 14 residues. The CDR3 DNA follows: TGTGCCAGCAGATTACGGACAGCATTCAATGAGCAGTTCTTC. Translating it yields CASRLRTAFNEQFF.

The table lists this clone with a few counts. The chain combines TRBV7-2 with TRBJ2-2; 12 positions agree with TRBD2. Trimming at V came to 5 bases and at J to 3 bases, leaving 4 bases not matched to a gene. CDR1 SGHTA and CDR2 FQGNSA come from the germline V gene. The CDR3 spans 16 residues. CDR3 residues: CASSTGTSGYTGELFF. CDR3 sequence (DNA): TGTGCCAGCAGCACAGGGACTAGCGGGTACACCGGGGAGCTGTTTTTT.

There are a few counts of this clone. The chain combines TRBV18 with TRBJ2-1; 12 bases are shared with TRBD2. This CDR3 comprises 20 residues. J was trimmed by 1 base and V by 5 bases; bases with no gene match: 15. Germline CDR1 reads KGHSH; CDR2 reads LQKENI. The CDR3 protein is CASSSRLAGGPVGSYNEQFF. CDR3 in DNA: TGTGCCAGCTCATCAAGGCTAGCGGGAGGGCCGGTTGGGTCCTACAATGAGCAGTTCTTC.

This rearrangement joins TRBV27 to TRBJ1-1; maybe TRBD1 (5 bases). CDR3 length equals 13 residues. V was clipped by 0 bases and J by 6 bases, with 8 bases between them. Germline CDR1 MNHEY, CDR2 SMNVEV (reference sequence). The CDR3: CASSLSRDAEAFF. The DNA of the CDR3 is TGTGCCAGCAGTTTATCCAGGGATGCTGAAGCTTTCTTT.

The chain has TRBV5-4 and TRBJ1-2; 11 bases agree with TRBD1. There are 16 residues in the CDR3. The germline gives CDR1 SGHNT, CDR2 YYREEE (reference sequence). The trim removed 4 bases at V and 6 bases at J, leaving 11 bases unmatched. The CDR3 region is CASSPGQGAFFNGYTF. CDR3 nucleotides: TGTGCCAGCAGCCCAGGACAGGGGGCGTTCTTTAATGGCTACACCTTC.

CDR3 in amino acids: CASSGDPVREYV. The DNA for the CDR3 is TGTGCCAGCAGTGGGGACCCGGTTCGGGAGTACGTC. This chain links TRBV6-5 with TRBJ2-7; the D call may be TRBD1 or TRBD2 (5 bases each). Germline V gene sequence: CDR1 MNHEY, CDR2 SVGAGI. The CDR3 has 12 residues. Trimming shortened V by 5 bases and J by 11 bases, and 16 bases separated the two germline ends.

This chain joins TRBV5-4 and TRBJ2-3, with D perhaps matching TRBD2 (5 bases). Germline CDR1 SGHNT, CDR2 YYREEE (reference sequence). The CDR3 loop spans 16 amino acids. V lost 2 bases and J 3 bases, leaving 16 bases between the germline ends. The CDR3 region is CASSFSLARRTDTQYF. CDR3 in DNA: TGTGCCAGCAGCTTTTCTTTGGCCCGGAGGACAGATACGCAGTATTTT. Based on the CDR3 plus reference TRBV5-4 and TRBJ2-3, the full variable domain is ETGVTQSPTHLIKTRGQQVTLRCSSQSGHNTVSWYQQALGQGPQFIFQYYREEENGRGNFPPRFSGLQFPNYSSELNVNALELDDSALYLCASSFSLARRTDTQYFGPGTRLTVL.

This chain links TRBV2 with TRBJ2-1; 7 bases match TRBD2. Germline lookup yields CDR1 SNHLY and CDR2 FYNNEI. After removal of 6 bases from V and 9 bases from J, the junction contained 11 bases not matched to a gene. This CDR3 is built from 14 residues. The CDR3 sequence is CASSDGRGGLEQFF. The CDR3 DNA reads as TGTGCCAGCAGCGACGGACGGGGAGGGCTTGAGCAGTTCTTC.

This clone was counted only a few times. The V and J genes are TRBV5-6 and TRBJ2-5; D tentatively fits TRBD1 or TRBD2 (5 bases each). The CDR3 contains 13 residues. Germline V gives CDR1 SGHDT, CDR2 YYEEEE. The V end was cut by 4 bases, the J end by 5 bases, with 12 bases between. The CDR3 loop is CASSMGRSETQYF. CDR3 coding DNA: TGTGCCAGCAGCATGGGACGGAGTGAGACCCAGTACTTC.

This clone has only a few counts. This CDR3 is CASSSLSSGANVLTF. CDR3 DNA sequence: TGTGCCAGCAGCTCCCTGAGCTCTGGGGCCAACGTCCTGACTTTC. The chain couples TRBV7-3 to TRBJ2-6; no firm D call. V was shortened by 4 bases and J by 0 bases, with 7 bases between the two germline ends. The CDR3 is made up of 15 amino acids. Germline V CDR1 and CDR2: SGHTA, FQGTGA.

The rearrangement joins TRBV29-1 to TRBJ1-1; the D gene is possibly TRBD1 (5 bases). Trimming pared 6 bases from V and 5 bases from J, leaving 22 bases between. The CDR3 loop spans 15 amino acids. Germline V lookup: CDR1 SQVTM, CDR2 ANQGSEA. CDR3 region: CSVAGRRAVGTEAFF. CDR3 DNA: TGCAGCGTCGCGGGACGACGCGCCGTCGGGACTGAAGCTTTCTTT.

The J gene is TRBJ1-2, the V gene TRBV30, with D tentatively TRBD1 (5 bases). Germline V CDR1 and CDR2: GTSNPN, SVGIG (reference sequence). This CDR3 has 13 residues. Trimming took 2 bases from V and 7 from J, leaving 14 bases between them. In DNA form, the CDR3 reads TGTGCCTGGAGTTTCCTAGACAGTGCTGGCTACACCTTC. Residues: CAWSFLDSAGYTF.

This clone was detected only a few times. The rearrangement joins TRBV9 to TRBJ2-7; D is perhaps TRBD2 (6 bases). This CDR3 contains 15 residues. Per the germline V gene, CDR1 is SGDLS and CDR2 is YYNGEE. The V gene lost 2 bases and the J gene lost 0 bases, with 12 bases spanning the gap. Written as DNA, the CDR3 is TGTGCCAGCAGCGTCGGACCGACTAGCTCCTACGAGCAGTACGTC. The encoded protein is CASSVGPTSSYEQYV.

Here the CDR3 DNA reads TGCGCCAGCAGCTTGGTCGGGGGTAGCACTGAAGCTTTCTTT. Translating it yields CASSLVGGSTEAFF. The chain recombines TRBV5-1 with TRBJ1-1, with D possibly matching TRBD1 (5 bases). This CDR3 is built from 14 residues. Germline V gene data show CDR1 as SGHRS and CDR2 as YFSETQ. Trimming stripped 0 bases from V and 4 bases from J, with 10 bases between.